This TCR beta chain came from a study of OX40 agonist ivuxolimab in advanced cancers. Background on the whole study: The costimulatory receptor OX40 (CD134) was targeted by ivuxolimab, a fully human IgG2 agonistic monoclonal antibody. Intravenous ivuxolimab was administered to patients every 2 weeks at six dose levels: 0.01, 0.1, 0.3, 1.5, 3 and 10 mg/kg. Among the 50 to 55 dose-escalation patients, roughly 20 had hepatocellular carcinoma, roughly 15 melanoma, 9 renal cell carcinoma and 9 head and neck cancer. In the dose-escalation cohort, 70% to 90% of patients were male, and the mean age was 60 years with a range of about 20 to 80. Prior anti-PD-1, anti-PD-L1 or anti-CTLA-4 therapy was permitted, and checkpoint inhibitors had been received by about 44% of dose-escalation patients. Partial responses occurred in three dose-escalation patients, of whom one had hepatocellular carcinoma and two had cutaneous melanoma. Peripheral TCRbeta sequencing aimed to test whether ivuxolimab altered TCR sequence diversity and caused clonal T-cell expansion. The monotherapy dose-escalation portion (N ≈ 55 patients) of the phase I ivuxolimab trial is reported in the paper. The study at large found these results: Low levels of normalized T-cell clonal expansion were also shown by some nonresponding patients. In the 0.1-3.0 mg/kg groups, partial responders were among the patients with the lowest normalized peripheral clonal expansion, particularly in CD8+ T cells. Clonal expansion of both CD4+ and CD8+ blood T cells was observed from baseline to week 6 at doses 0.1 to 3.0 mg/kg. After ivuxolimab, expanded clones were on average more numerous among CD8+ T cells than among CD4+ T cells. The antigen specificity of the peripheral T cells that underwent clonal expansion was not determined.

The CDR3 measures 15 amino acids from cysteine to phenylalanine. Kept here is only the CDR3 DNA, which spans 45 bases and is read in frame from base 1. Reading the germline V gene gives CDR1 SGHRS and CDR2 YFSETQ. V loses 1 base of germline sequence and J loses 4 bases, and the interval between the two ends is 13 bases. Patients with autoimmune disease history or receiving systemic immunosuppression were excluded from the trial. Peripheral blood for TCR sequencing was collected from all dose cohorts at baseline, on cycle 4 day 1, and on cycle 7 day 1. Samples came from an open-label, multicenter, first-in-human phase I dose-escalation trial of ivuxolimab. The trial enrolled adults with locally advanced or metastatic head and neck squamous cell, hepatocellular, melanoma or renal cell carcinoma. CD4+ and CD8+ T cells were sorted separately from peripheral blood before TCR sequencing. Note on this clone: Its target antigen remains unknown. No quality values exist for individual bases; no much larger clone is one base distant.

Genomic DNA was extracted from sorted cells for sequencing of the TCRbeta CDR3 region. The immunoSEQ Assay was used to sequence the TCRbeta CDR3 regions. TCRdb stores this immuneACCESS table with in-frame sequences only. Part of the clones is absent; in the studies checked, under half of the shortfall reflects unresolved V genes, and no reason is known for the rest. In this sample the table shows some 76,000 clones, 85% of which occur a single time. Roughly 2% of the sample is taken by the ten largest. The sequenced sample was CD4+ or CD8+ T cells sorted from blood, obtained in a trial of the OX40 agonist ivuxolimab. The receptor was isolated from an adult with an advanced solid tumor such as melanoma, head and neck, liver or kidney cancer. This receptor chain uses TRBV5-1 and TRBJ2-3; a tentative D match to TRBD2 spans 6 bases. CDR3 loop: CASSLSGRKPDTQYF. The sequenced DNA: TGCGCCAGCAGCTTGAGCGGGCGAAAACCAGATACGCAGTATTTT.